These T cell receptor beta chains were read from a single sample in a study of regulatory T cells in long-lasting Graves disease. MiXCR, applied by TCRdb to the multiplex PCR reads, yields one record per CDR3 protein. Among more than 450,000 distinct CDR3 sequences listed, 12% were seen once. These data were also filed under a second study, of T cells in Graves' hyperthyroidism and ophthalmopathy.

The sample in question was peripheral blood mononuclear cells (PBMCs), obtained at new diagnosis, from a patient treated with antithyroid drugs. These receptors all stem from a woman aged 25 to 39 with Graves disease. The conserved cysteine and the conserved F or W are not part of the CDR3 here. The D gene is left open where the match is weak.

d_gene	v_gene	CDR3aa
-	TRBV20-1	SAKGSPGANVLT
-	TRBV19	ASSIWGDTEAF
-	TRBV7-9	ASSLVGTDYGYT
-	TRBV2	ASSVLATQY
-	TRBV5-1	ASSPGSREGSEQF
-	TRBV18	ASSLLDTDDYEQY
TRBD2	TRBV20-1	SAELAGGRGETQY
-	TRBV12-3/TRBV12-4	ASSRIGDPYNEQF
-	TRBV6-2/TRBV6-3	ASSYRPSIGYT
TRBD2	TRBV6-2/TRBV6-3	ASSEPGLAFINEQF
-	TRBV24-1	ATSDRGASETQY
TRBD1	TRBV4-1	ASSQDRDREVRTEAF
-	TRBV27	ASSLGLVGGTQY
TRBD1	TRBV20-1	SAPSPTGGEGGYT
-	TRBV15	ATSREFQGFGTEAF
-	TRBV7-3	ASSSLGALNSSEQF
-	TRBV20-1	SARDPSGGELF
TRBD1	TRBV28	ASSPGTGLRIEQY
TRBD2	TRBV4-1	ASSQFLIGTSGNYEQY
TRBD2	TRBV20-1	SARVGLAGTDTQY
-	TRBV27	ASSVQAYTGELF
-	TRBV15	ATSRGLVRGSFNYGYT
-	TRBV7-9	ASSFGSAISYEQY
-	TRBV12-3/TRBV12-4	ASSRINYGYT
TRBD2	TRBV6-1	ASGTRTSGSQETQY
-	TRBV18	ASSLGTVAKNIQY
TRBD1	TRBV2	ASTTRQGAFNQPQH
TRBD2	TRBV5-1	ASSLGLVVRIQETQY
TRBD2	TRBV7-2	ASTKPGLAEQY
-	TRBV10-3	AISERWEDHNEQF
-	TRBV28	ASSLLDLGARDEQF
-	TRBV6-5	ASSSHRVLELF
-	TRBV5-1	ASSLQPESYNSPLH
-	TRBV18	ASSGGVAAYYEQY
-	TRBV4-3	ASSRGTGDSAYEQY
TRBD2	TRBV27	ASSDTLAGGADEQF
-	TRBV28	ASSSDYLPSEQY
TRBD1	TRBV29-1	SVAGQRVETEAF
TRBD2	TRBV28	ASNAGGNNEQF
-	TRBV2	ASSPPGMRGNTIY
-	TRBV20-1	SAESRVGRTEAF